Listed here are 5 T cell receptor beta chains from one sample, sequenced in a study of neurological immune-mediated disorders. In TCRdb, the 5' RACE reads were re-called with MiXCR into one record per CDR3 protein. The table shows roughly 70,000 distinct CDR3 sequences, with approximately 4.1% occurring only once. The sample was PBMCs. The origin of the receptors is a man in his thirties or forties with multiple sclerosis.

This clonotype was seen at least ten times. V gene TRBV29-1 combines with J gene TRBJ2-7; 8 nucleotides line up with TRBD1. V shed 4 bases and J 1 base; nucleotides not matched to a gene: 3. The CDR3 contains 13 residues. The germline CDR1 and CDR2 sequences are SQVTM and ANQGSEA. This CDR3 reads CSVGQGSSYEQYF. CDR3 sequence (DNA): TGCAGCGTTGGACAGGGGTCATCCTACGAGCAGTACTTC.

This clonotype was picked up many times. The J gene is TRBJ2-3, the V gene TRBV4-1, with unresolved D. The V gene's germline CDR1 is MGHRA and CDR2 YSYEKL. The CDR3 covers 14 residues. V was cut by 0 bases and J by 5 bases, with 9 bases left in between. The CDR3 coding sequence is TGCGCCAGCAGCCAAGATGCGCAGGTAGATACGCAGTATTTT. Amino acid sequence: CASSQDAQVDTQYF.

This clonotype occurred many times. This CDR3 is CASSLERGGYTF. As DNA, the CDR3 is TGTGCCAGCAGCTTAGAAAGGGGCGGCTACACCTTC. The chain carries TRBV5-4 and TRBJ1-2, with a possible D match to TRBD1 (5 bases). The germline V and J ends were trimmed by 2 bases and 8 bases, with 10 bases remaining between them. CDR1 is SGHNT, CDR2 YYREEE, per germline (reference sequence). CDR3 size: 12 residues.

This clonotype was seen many times. The chain employs TRBV5-1 and TRBJ2-3, with a possible D match to TRBD1 (6 bases). CDR3 length: 16 amino acids. V lost 4 bases to trimming and J lost 3 bases, with 18 bases between them. Germline V CDR1 and CDR2: SGHRS, YFSETQ. CDR3 sequence (DNA): TGCGCCAGCAGCCTTACGGGACACAAGGTTACAGATACGCAGTATTTT. Translated: CASSLTGHKVTDTQYF.

This clonotype was recorded many times. This chain joins TRBV20-1 and TRBJ2-3; D could derive from TRBD1 or TRBD2 (5 bases each). This CDR3 is built from 19 residues. In germline, CDR1 is DFQATT, CDR2 SNEGSKA (reference sequence). V lost 6 bases and J lost 0, with 28 bases in between. CDR3 amino acids: CSARWSPPGARPSTDTQYF. The CDR3 nucleotides read TGCAGTGCGCGATGGTCGCCTCCCGGGGCCCGGCCGAGCACAGATACGCAGTATTTT.